This passage covers 2 T cell receptor beta chains from one sample sequenced in a study of blood T cells in healthy people across ages. Through a sample-barcoded 5' primer and a J-beta primer mix, a second PCR was run for about 6 to 11 cycles. TCRdb used MiXCR to reprocess the 5' RACE reads, holding one entry per CDR3 protein. In the table there are 600,000 to 1,000,000 distinct CDR3 sequences, roughly 25% of which are singletons. The sample was also reused in another study, on T cells of mothers and their children.

Sequencing was performed on blood. The receptors were gathered from a boy between 10 and 17 years old in good health.

This clonotype was detected only a few times. The chain couples TRBV6-5 to TRBJ2-5, with unresolved D. The CDR3 is 14 residues long. The V gene's germline CDR1 is MNHEY and CDR2 SVGAGI. V lost 1 base and J lost 2, with 8 bases in between. The CDR3 loop is CASSYLQIQETQYF. Written as DNA, the CDR3 is TGTGCCAGCAGTTACTTGCAGATACAAGAGACCCAGTACTTC.

The genes are TRBV21-1 and TRBJ2-5; the D call of TRBD1 is as the table states it, not checked on the DNA. TRBV21-1 is given as a pseudogene. The CDR3 consists of 14 residues. CDR3 sequence (DNA): TGTGCCAGCAGCAAAATGGGGGGGGCAGAGACCCAGTACTTC. Translated, it gives CASSKMGGAETQYF.